This T cell receptor (beta chain) was obtained from a study of blood T cell repertoires in COVID-19. About the research overall: From the United States, Italy and Spain came samples of acute and convalescent COVID-19.

In the authors' workflow: Estimated nucleated cell counts came from reference gene primer amplification. The method was immunoSEQ multiplex PCR; TCRdb's version includes in-frame clones alone and lacks a portion of them. That table gives V, J and clone size, and the DNA gave D and trimming. The repertoire holds some 58,000 clones, with approximately 77% as singletons. Material: peripheral blood. The source of this sequence is a human donor in a cohort sampled during active COVID-19.

The CDR3 DNA reads TGCGCCAGCAGCCAGGGGTTGCTTCTCAATGAGCAGTTCTTC. It specifies CASSQGLLLNEQFF. The V call is TRBV10-2, the J call TRBJ2-1; weak D call: TRBD1 (6 bases). CDR3 length equals 14 residues. Trimming removed 6 bases at V and 6 bases at J, with 15 bases between. Looked up from germline, CDR1 is WSHSY and CDR2 is SAAADI.